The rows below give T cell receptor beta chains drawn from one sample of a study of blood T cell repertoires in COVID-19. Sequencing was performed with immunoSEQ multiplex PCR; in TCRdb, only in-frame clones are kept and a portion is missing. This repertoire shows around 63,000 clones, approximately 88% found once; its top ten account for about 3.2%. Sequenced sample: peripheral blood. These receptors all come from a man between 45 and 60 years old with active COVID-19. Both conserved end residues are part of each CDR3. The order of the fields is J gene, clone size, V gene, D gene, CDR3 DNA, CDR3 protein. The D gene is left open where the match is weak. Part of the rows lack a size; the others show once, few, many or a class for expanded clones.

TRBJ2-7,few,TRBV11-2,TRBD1,TGTGCCAGCAGCGCACAGGGGGGCTTTTCCTACGAGCAGTACTTC,CASSAQGGFSYEQYF
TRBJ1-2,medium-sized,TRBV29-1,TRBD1,TGCAGCGTCGATGCTTGGGGGACAGATGGCTACACCTTC,CSVDAWGTDGYTF
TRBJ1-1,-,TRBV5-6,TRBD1,TGTGCCAGCAGCTTCTACCGACAGGGCACTGAAGCTTTCTTT,CASSFYRQGTEAFF
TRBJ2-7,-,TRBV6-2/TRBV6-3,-,TGTGCCAGCAGTGGTTTAGGGAGCTCCTACGAGCAGTACTTC,CASSGLGSSYEQYF
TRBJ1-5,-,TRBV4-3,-,TGCGCCAGCAGCCAAGATATAGCAGGGGATCAGCCCCAGCATTTT,CASSQDIAGDQPQHF
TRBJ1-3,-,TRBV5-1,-,TGCGCCAGCAGGGAAAGGGAGAGCTCTGGAAACACCATATATTTT,CASRERESSGNTIYF
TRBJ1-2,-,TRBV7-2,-,TGTGCCAGCAGCATACAAGCGTCGGGGATATATGGCTACACCTTC,CASSIQASGIYGYTF
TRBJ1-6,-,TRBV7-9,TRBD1,TGTGCCAGCAGCTTAGCGGGGACAGTGGATTCACCCCTCCACTTT,CASSLAGTVDSPLHF
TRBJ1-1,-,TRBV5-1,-,TGCGCCAGCAGCTGGGGGGAGACTGAAGCTTTCTTT,CASSWGETEAFF
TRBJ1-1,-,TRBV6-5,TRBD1,TGTGCCAGCACCATGTCCCGGGACAGGGGGACTGAAGCTTTCTTT,CASTMSRDRGTEAFF
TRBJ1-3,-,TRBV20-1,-,TGCAGTGCCAGTTCTTACAGGGACACTGGAAACACCATATATTTT,CSASSYRDTGNTIYF
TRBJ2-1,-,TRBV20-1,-,TGCAGTGCCAGGGACAATGAGCAGTTCTTC,CSARDNEQFF
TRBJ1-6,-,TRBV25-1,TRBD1,TGTGCCAGCAGTGAGCCCGACAGGGCTAATTCACCCCTCCACTTT,CASSEPDRANSPLHF
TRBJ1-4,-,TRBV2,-,TGTGCCAGCAGGAGGAGAACAACTAATGAAAAACTGTTTTTT,CASRRRTTNEKLFF
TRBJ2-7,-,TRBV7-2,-,TGTGCCAGAACTAAGCCCTATACCTTAGTGGGTCCCTACGAGCAGTACTTC,CARTKPYTLVGPYEQYF
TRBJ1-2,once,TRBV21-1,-,TGTGCCAGCAGCAAGGGTACCCGGGGGAACGGCTACACCTTC,CASSKGTRGNGYTF
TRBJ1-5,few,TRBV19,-,TGTGCCAGTAGTACCGGACAGTCGGGTCAGCCCCAGCATTTT,CASSTGQSGQPQHF
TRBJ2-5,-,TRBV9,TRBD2,TGTGCCAGCAGCGTCGGGACTAGCGGGGGCCCAGAGACCCAGTACTTC,CASSVGTSGGPETQYF
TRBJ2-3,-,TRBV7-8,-,TGTGCCAGCAGCTCTAGGGGGTTTGCAGATACGCAGTATTTT,CASSSRGFADTQYF
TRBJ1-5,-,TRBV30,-,TGTGCCTGGAGTCCACAAGGGAGCAGCAATCAGCCCCAGCATTTT,CAWSPQGSSNQPQHF
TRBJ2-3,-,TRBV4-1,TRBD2,TGCGCCAGCAGCCAAGATTCTAGCGGGGGGGCAGATACGCAGTATTTT,CASSQDSSGGADTQYF
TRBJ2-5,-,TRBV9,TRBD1,TGTGCCAGCAGCGTAGACTTTGGACAGGGATACGAGACCCAGTACTTC,CASSVDFGQGYETQYF
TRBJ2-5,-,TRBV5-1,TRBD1,TGCGCCAGCAGTCGTACAGGGGAGAAAGAGACCCAGTACTTC,CASSRTGEKETQYF
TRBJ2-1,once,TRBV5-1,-,TGCGCCAGCAGCTTGGGGTTGTTGGCGGGGCCCGAACAGTTCTTC,CASSLGLLAGPEQFF
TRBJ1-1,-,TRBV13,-,TGTGCCAGCAGCACACGAGGAACGGCAGAAGCTTTCTTT,CASSTRGTAEAFF
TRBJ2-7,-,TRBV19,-,TGTGCCACCAAGTCCCGTGTTGGAGGCCCAGACGAGCAGTACTTC,CATKSRVGGPDEQYF
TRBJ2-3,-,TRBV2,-,TGTGCCAGCAGAGCTCGGACTAGCACAGATACGCAGTATTTT,CASRARTSTDTQYF
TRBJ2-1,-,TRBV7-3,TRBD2,TGTGCCAGCAGCTGGAGCGGGGGGGCCGGGAATGAGCAGTTCTTC,CASSWSGGAGNEQFF
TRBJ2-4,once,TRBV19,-,TGTGCCAGTAGTGAGGGTGCCAACATTCAGTACTTC,CASSEGANIQYF
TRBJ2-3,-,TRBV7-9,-,TGTGCCAGCAGCCCGGGACTTAGCACAGATACGCAGTATTTT,CASSPGLSTDTQYF
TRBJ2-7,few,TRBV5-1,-,TGCGCCAGCAGCTTGCGGGGACACGGAACCTACGAGCAGTACTTC,CASSLRGHGTYEQYF
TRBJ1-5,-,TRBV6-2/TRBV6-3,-,TGTGCCAGCAGTTACGGCCTCGTCGGACCTCAGGGTCAGCCCCAGCATTTT,CASSYGLVGPQGQPQHF
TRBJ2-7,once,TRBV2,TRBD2,TGTGCCAGCAGGGCGGGGGGCTACGAGCAGTACTTC,CASRAGGYEQYF
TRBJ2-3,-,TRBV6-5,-,TGTGCCAGCAGTTCCGGGTCAGAGGGAGATACGCAGTATTTT,CASSSGSEGDTQYF
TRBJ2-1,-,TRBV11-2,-,TGTGCCAGCAGGTCGATCAGAAGGGGTGGGAATGAGCAGTTCTTC,CASRSIRRGGNEQFF
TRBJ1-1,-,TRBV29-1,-,TGCAGCGTTGCCTTAAGGGAGGCAGTTAAGGAAGCTTTCTTT,CSVALREAVKEAFF
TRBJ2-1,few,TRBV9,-,TGTGCCAGCAGCGTAGGAGAAGAGCAGTTCTTC,CASSVGEEQFF
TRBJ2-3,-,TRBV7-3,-,TGTGCCAGCAGCCCGCAAGGGGTCGACACAGATACGCAGTATTTT,CASSPQGVDTDTQYF
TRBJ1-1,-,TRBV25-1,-,TGTGCCAGCAGTCCTACAGGGTTCCCTGAAGCTTTCTTT,CASSPTGFPEAFF